This T cell receptor beta chain was found in a study of control samples from healthy donors and cancer patients (TCRdb year 2020). The library was generated by the immunoSEQ multiplex PCR assay. TCRdb re-hosts the immuneACCESS table, in-frame sequences only. Its copies lack some clones; in the studies checked, an unresolved V gene accounts for under half of them, and the cause for the rest is not known. For this sample there are 150,000 or so clones; 80% to 95% appear just once. Of the sample, less than 6% is held by the ten largest clones. About this clone itself: Its antigen specificity is not known. Base qualities are not provided; no much larger clone lies one nucleotide away.

The receptor's source is a man aged 18-30 years in good health. The source material was blood.

The bases are TGTGCCAGCAGAGATACAGGGGCAACCACTATTCAGGGCTACACCTTC. Its protein product is CASRDTGATTIQGYTF. The chain is made from TRBV28 and TRBJ1-2; the central 7 bases match TRBD1. In the germline V gene, CDR1 corresponds to MDHEN and CDR2 to SYDVKM. The CDR3 covers 16 residues, taking in both the cysteine and the phenylalanine. The read is trimmed to its CDR3 DNA, 48 bases read in frame from base 1. At the junction V is shortened by 6 bases and J by 8 bases; bases outside the gene matches: 18.